The next 32 T cell receptor beta chains were all read from a single sample in a study of T cells in Graves' hyperthyroidism and ophthalmopathy. Amplified TCR beta CDR3 regions came from RNA transcripts. With the HTBI primer set, the TCR CDR3 went through a first round of RT-PCR. TCRdb re-derived calls from the multiplex PCR reads in MiXCR, one entry per CDR3 protein. The profile shows around 500,000 distinct CDR3 sequences, about 20% of them singletons. The sample consisted of blood. These receptor sequences come from a woman between 65 and 79 years old with Graves' ophthalmopathy.

With regard to this clonotype: A read error may explain this, as a much larger clone is one base away. J is TRBJ2-1 and V is TRBV28, with D maybe TRBD1 (5 bases). Germline V gene data show CDR1 as MDHEN and CDR2 as SYDVKM. V lost 6 bases and J lost 0, with 15 bases in between. The CDR3 totals 16 residues. The chain's CDR3 is CASRLTETASYNEQFF. CDR3 sequence (DNA): TGTGCCAGCAGGCTAACCGAGACAGCCTCCTACAATGAGCAGTTCTTC.

CDR3 residues: CASSASYYEQYF. DNA for the CDR3: TGTGCCAGCAGCGCAAGCTACTACGAGCAGTACTTC. The chain links TRBV3-1 to TRBJ2-7; D gene unclear. The CDR3 loop spans 12 amino acids. V shed 5 bases and J shed 3 bases, with 8 bases lying between them. CDR1 and CDR2 (germline): LGHDT, YNNKEL (reference sequence).

The rearrangement uses TRBV20-1 and TRBJ2-1, with 12 bases that match TRBD2. CDR1 and CDR2 (germline): DFQATT, SNEGSKA (reference sequence). With V trimmed by 6 bases and J by 7 bases, 13 bases remained unmatched. This CDR3 contains 16 residues. The CDR3 loop reads CSAPPVGLAGSNEQFF. The DNA of the CDR3 is TGCAGTGCCCCCCCCGTCGGACTAGCGGGGAGTAATGAGCAGTTCTTC.

This clonotype was observed a few times. The chain combines TRBV9 with TRBJ2-7; 10 bases fit TRBD1. Germline V gene data show CDR1 as SGDLS and CDR2 as YYNGEE. This CDR3 contains 15 residues. With V trimmed by 4 bases and J by 2 bases, 6 bases remained unmatched. CDR3 loop: CASSKGQGRTYEQYF. The DNA for the CDR3 is TGTGCCAGCAGCAAGGGACAGGGGCGAACCTACGAGCAGTACTTC. The full variable domain, with the rest looked up from reference TRBV9 and TRBJ2-7, is DSGVTQTPKHLITATGQRVTLRCSPRSGDLSVYWYQQSLDQGLQFLIQYYNGEERAKGNILERFSAQQFPDLHSELNLSSLELGDSALYFCASSKGQGRTYEQYFGPGTRLTVT.

The DNA of the CDR3 is TGTGCCAGCAGCTCCGGGACCTTAACAGATACGCAGTATTTT. Amino acid sequence: CASSSGTLTDTQYF. V usage is TRBV7-9 and J usage is TRBJ2-3; D may match TRBD1 or TRBD2 (5 bases each). Germline V gene lookup returns CDR1 SEHNR and CDR2 FQNEAQ (reference sequence). The CDR3 is 14 residues long. Trimming took off 4 bases at V and 3 bases at J, with 11 bases between the two ends.

As for this clonotype: This could be a read error, since a much larger clone is one nucleotide away. Since no conserved phenylalanine or tryptophan closes the CDR3, a read error is the likely cause. This rearrangement joins TRBV12-3 or TRBV12-4 to TRBJ2-3; tentative D call: TRBD2 (6 bases). This CDR3 spans 16 amino acids. V lost 1 base and J 2 bases, leaving 13 bases between the germline ends. The CDR3, as DNA: TGTGCCAGCAGTTTAGGAAGAGGGAGGACCACAGATACGCAGTATTCT. The encoded protein is CASSLGRGRTTDTQYS.

This chain links TRBV6-6 with TRBJ1-4; 7 nucleotides agree with TRBD1. The CDR3 sequence is 14 residues long. J gave up 7 bases and V 2 bases, and 4 bases lay outside the gene matches. Germline-derived CDR1 and CDR2 are MNHNY and SVGAGI (reference sequence). The CDR3 nucleotides read TGTGCCAGCAGTTACCTGAGACAGGGTGAAAAACTGTTTTTT. Translating it yields CASSYLRQGEKLFF.

This clonotype was detected many times. V and J are TRBV7-9 and TRBJ2-2; D remains ambiguous. Germline assignment: CDR1 SEHNR and CDR2 FQNEAQ (reference sequence). CDR3 length equals 14 residues. Trimming removed 4 bases at V and 4 bases at J, with 10 bases between. The CDR3 loop is CASSSQYSTGELFF. CDR3 bases: TGTGCCAGCAGCTCCCAGTACAGCACCGGGGAGCTGTTTTTT. Using reference TRBV7-9 and TRBJ2-2 for the parts outside the CDR3, the full variable domain is DTGVSQNPRHKITKRGQNVTFRCDPISEHNRLYWYRQTLGQGPEFLTYFQNEAQLEKSRLLSDRFSAERPKGSFSTLEIQRTEQGDSAMYLCASSSQYSTGELFFGEGSRLTVL.

In DNA, the CDR3 is TGTGCCACCTCGGCTGGACAGGGGTCTGGCACAGATACGCAGTATTTT. Its protein is CATSAGQGSGTDTQYF. This chain uses TRBV24-1 with TRBJ2-3, with 9 positions matching TRBD1. Per the germline V gene, CDR1 is KGHDR and CDR2 is SFDVKD. The CDR3 runs to 16 residues. J was trimmed by 1 base and V by 9 bases; bases with no gene match: 10.

Concerning this clonotype: A clone one base away is much larger, so this may be a read error. The V and J genes are TRBV2 and TRBJ1-2; TRBD1 matches 9 bases. CDR3 size: 13 residues. CDR1 SNHLY and CDR2 FYNNEI come from the germline V gene. For the CDR3, the DNA is TGTGTCAGCGTATTACAGGGGGCTGGAGGCTACACCTTC. Its translation is CVSVLQGAGGYTF.

The chain employs TRBV3-1 and TRBJ1-2; no clear D gene. The CDR3 totals 15 residues. The germline CDR1 and CDR2 sequences are LGHDT and YNNKEL (reference sequence). Trimming pared 4 bases from V and 0 bases from J, leaving 12 bases between. CDR3 nucleotides: TGTGCCAGCAGCCCCGACGGGTCCCCTAACTATGGCTACACCTTC. Amino acids: CASSPDGSPNYGYTF.

This clonotype was seen repeatedly, ten times or more. The chain recombines TRBV19 with TRBJ2-1; 10 nucleotides match TRBD2. This CDR3 spans 15 amino acids. V was clipped by 9 bases and J by 2 bases; unmatched bases: 7. The germline gives CDR1 LNHDA, CDR2 SQIVND (reference sequence). CDR3 DNA sequence: TGTGCCAGCAGTCGGACTAGCGGCACCTACAATGAGCAGTTCTTC. Protein sequence: CASSRTSGTYNEQFF. The variable domain in full, with the rest retrieved from reference TRBV19 and TRBJ2-1, is DGGITQSPKYLFRKEGQNVTLSCEQNLNHDAMYWYRQDPGQGLRLIYYSQIVNDFQKGDIAEGYSVSREKKESFPLTVTSAQKNPTAFYLCASSRTSGTYNEQFFGPGTRLTVL.

This clonotype was detected only a few times. The chain links TRBV10-3 to TRBJ2-1; D assignment may be TRBD1 or TRBD2 (6 bases each). The V end was cut by 8 bases, the J end by 5 bases, with 13 bases between. This CDR3 spans 13 amino acids. Germline V gene data show CDR1 as ENHRY and CDR2 as SYGVKD. The CDR3 sequence is CAIRGQEDNEQFF. Here the CDR3 DNA reads TGTGCCATCCGGGGGCAGGAAGACAATGAGCAGTTCTTC.

The chain carries TRBV19 and TRBJ1-3, with D perhaps TRBD1 (6 bases). The CDR3 extends over 13 amino acids. The germline V gene has CDR1 LNHDA and CDR2 SQIVND (reference sequence). Trimming pared 4 bases from V and 4 bases from J, leaving 8 bases between. This chain's CDR3 is CASSTGVGNTIYF. The CDR3 nucleotides read TGTGCCAGTAGTACAGGGGTCGGAAACACCATATATTTT.

The rearrangement uses TRBV20-1 and TRBJ1-1; D perhaps matches TRBD1 (6 bases). This CDR3 contains 15 residues. The V end was cut by 0 bases, the J end by 0 bases, with 11 bases between. Germline lookup yields CDR1 DFQATT and CDR2 SNEGSKA (reference sequence). The CDR3 DNA reads TGCAGTGCTAGAGAGAGGGGGTGGGTGAACACTGAAGCTTTCTTT. Protein product: CSARERGWVNTEAFF.

This clonotype has more than one count but fewer than ten. This chain links TRBV2 with TRBJ2-5; D gene uncertain. The V end was cut by 7 bases, the J end by 5 bases, with 5 bases between. This CDR3 is 10 amino acids long. Per the germline V gene, CDR1 is SNHLY and CDR2 is FYNNEI. The chain's CDR3 is CASKTETQYF. The CDR3 nucleotides are TGTGCCAGCAAGACGGAGACCCAGTACTTC.

J is TRBJ2-7 and V is TRBV5-1; 8 bases line up with TRBD1. CDR1 and CDR2 from the germline V gene are SGHRS and YFSETQ. CDR3 length: 15 residues. Trimming took 0 bases from V and 2 from J; bases not matched to a gene: 4. The CDR3 region has the DNA TGCGCCAGCAGCTTGGTGGCAGGGGGCCCCTACGAGCAGTACTTC. Translating it yields CASSLVAGGPYEQYF.

This clonotype appeared many times. This chain uses TRBV6-1 with TRBJ2-3; perhaps TRBD2 as D (7 bases). CDR1 MNHNS and CDR2 SASEGT come from the germline V gene. The CDR3 is 16 amino acids. Trimming left V 3 bases short and J 3 bases short, with 16 bases between. The CDR3: CASSDGRGAKTDTQYF. CDR3 bases: TGTGCCAGCAGTGATGGTCGGGGGGCGAAAACAGATACGCAGTATTTT.

This clonotype has more than one count but fewer than ten. V is TRBV29-1 and J is TRBJ2-5, with D uncertain. The V gene lost 4 bases and the J gene lost 2 bases, with 14 bases spanning the gap. Germline V lookup: CDR1 SQVTM, CDR2 ANQGSEA. The CDR3 has 14 residues. CDR3 sequence: CSVAVGSVQETQYF. CDR3 in DNA: TGCAGCGTTGCGGTGGGATCGGTACAAGAGACCCAGTACTTC.

The chain has TRBV7-8 and TRBJ2-7, with 9 bases matching TRBD2. Germline V gene data show CDR1 as SGHVS and CDR2 as FQNEAQ. The V gene end was trimmed by 4 bases and the J gene end by 6 bases; junction bases not matched to a gene: 10. CDR3 size: 15 residues. The CDR3 bases are TGTGCCAGCAGCTCCTCTAGCGGGATCCTTTTCGAGCAGTACTTC. Its translation: CASSSSSGILFEQYF.

This chain connects TRBV7-6 to TRBJ1-6; D uncertain. The ends were cut back, 4 bases at V and 5 bases at J, with 21 bases in the middle. Looked up from germline, CDR1 is SGHVS and CDR2 is FNYEAQ. This CDR3 is 18 amino acids long. The CDR3 spells CASSSVPQGPNNNSPLHF. CDR3 in DNA: TGTGCCAGCAGCTCTGTTCCACAAGGCCCGAACAATAATTCACCCCTCCACTTT.

This clonotype was seen a handful of times. The V and J genes are TRBV5-1 and TRBJ2-5, with TRBD2 matching 11 bases. The CDR3 totals 16 residues. Germline V gives CDR1 SGHRS, CDR2 YFSETQ. J was trimmed by 0 bases and V by 4 bases; bases with no gene match: 5. The CDR3 sequence: CASSRVTSGDQETQYF. DNA of the CDR3: TGCGCCAGCAGCCGGGTGACTAGCGGGGACCAAGAGACCCAGTACTTC.

Details on this clonotype: A junction end diverges from the germline sequence, so it may reflect a read error. In nucleotides, the CDR3 is TGTGCCAGCTCACCCGGGGGGAGAAACTACGAGCAGTGCTTC. Amino acids: CASSPGGRNYEQCF. The chain employs TRBV18 and TRBJ2-7; 7 bases agree with TRBD2. Germline CDR1 is KGHSH and CDR2 is LQKENI. This CDR3 region has 14 residues.

The V call is TRBV9, the J call TRBJ2-5, with 11 bases aligning to TRBD2. V lost 1 base, J lost 4 bases, and 6 bases stayed unmatched. The CDR3 contains 16 residues. Germline assignment: CDR1 SGDLS and CDR2 YYNGEE. CDR3 protein: CASSVTSGRGGETQYF. CDR3 coding DNA: TGTGCCAGCAGCGTAACTAGCGGGAGAGGCGGAGAGACCCAGTACTTC.

V usage is TRBV3-1 and J usage is TRBJ2-7; no clear D gene. Trimming left V 5 bases short and J 5 bases short, with 13 bases between. The length of the CDR3 is 13 residues. Germline lookup yields CDR1 LGHDT and CDR2 YNNKEL (reference sequence). The CDR3 sequence is CASSKGGSHEQYF. CDR3 nucleotide sequence: TGTGCCAGCAGCAAGGGCGGTAGCCACGAGCAGTACTTC.

This clonotype was seen more than once but under ten times. The chain couples TRBV7-2 to TRBJ1-2, with TRBD1 matching 7 bases. The germline V gene has CDR1 SGHTA and CDR2 FQGNSA. CDR3 length: 15 amino acids. The V segment lost 1 base and the J segment 4 bases; nucleotides outside the gene matches: 6. The CDR3 DNA follows: TGTGCCAGCAGCTTAGGGCGACAGGGCCCCTATGGCTACACCTTC. Amino acids: CASSLGRQGPYGYTF.

This clonotype occurred a few times. This chain links TRBV19 with TRBJ2-2; TRBD2 matches at 7 bases. This CDR3 region has 21 residues. CDR1 LNHDA and CDR2 SQIVND come from the germline V gene (reference sequence). V shed 6 bases, J shed 2 bases, and the junction held 24 bases outside the gene matches. Here the CDR3 DNA reads TGTGCCAGTAGATCCTACCCCGTTATAGTGGGAGGGCCGGGAAACACCGGGGAGCTGTTTTTT. Encoded protein: CASRSYPVIVGGPGNTGELFF.

The chain combines TRBV30 with TRBJ2-7, with 11 bases fitting TRBD2. The junction had 5 bases not matched to a gene; V was cut back by 1 base and J by 0 bases. The CDR3 has 16 residues. In germline, CDR1 is GTSNPN, CDR2 SVGIG (reference sequence). The CDR3 DNA follows: TGTGCCTGGAGTGGAGAAGGGACTAGCGGCTCCTACGAGCAGTACTTC. It specifies CAWSGEGTSGSYEQYF.

CDR3 bases: TGCAGCGCTTACGACCCGGGGAATGAGCAGTTCTTC. This codes for CSAYDPGNEQFF. The rearrangement uses TRBV29-1 and TRBJ2-1; maybe TRBD2 (5 bases). V was trimmed by 7 bases and J by 7 bases, leaving 14 bases between them. The CDR3 has 12 residues. Germline values: CDR1 SQVTM, CDR2 ANQGSEA.

The rearrangement joins TRBV6-2 or TRBV6-3 to TRBJ1-3, with no clear D. Germline CDR1 MNHEY, CDR2 SVGEGT. The CDR3 contains 16 residues. V gave up 2 bases and J gave up 0 bases, with 11 bases separating them. CDR3: CASSYPQGDSGNTIYF. Written as DNA, the CDR3 is TGTGCCAGCAGTTACCCGCAAGGAGACTCTGGAAACACCATATATTTT.

J is TRBJ1-1 and V is TRBV2; D perhaps matches TRBD1 (6 bases). CDR3 length: 15 amino acids. Germline loops: CDR1 SNHLY, CDR2 FYNNEI. Trimming removed 7 bases from V and 2 bases from J, with 17 bases in between. CDR3 bases: TGTGCCAGCAAATCTGAGGGGGGGATCAACACTGAAGCTTTCTTT. Translating it yields CASKSEGGINTEAFF.

The V and J genes are TRBV18 and TRBJ1-6, with D perhaps TRBD1 (6 bases). Germline V gene lookup returns CDR1 KGHSH and CDR2 LQKENI. The CDR3 contains 14 residues. V shed 5 bases and J shed 5 bases, with 10 bases lying between them. For the CDR3, the DNA is TGTGCCAGCTCAGCGACAGGAAATAATTCACCCCTCCACTTT. This gives the protein CASSATGNNSPLHF.